Below are 27 T cell receptor beta chains sequenced from a single sample in a study of T cells in Graves' hyperthyroidism and ophthalmopathy (dated by TCRdb to the late 2010s). Library generation was performed with multiplex PCR. The reads were generated on an Illumina HiSeq 2000. TCR beta CDR3 regions were amplified from RNA transcripts. For the first round of RT-PCR on the TCR CDR3, the HTBI primer set was used together with the Qiagen OneStep RT-PCR kit. TCRdb reprocessing: public reads trimmed at Q25 with fastp, clones called with MiXCR, in-frame beta chains kept. Rows are combined by CDR3 protein, so each entry shows the most common genes and DNA. Recorded for this sample are nearly 750,000 distinct CDR3 sequences; 35% of them occurred a single time. The ten largest clones represent 30% to 40% of the sample. Sequencing was done on a sample of blood. Receptors were obtained from a woman in her 40s with Graves' hyperthyroidism.

This chain connects TRBV19 to TRBJ1-2; D might be TRBD1 (5 bases). The CDR3 runs to 18 residues. Trimming stripped 4 bases from V and 6 bases from J, with 27 bases between. Per germline, CDR1 LNHDA and CDR2 SQIVND (reference sequence). The DNA for the CDR3 is TGTGCCAGTAGTACCGCGCGGTTTGGCGCAGGGTTGACAAATGGCTACACCTTC. Protein sequence: CASSTARFGAGLTNGYTF.

This clonotype has more than one count but fewer than ten. This chain uses TRBV11-1 with TRBJ2-5; TRBD2 agrees at 7 bases. CDR1 and CDR2 (germline): SGHAT, FQDESV (reference sequence). This CDR3 spans 18 amino acids. Germline trimming cut 5 bases from V and 5 bases from J; bases unmatched to any gene: 20. The DNA for the CDR3 is TGTGCCAGCAGCGGCCCCAAACTAGCGTGGATCGCGGGGGAGACCCAGTACTTC. This encodes CASSGPKLAWIAGETQYF.

This clonotype was detected only a few times. The V call is TRBV5-6, the J call TRBJ2-7; TRBD1 matches 7 bases. The junction had 6 bases not matched to a gene; V was cut back by 4 bases and J by 2 bases. Looked up from germline, CDR1 is SGHDT and CDR2 is YYEEEE. The length of the CDR3 is 14 residues. DNA of the CDR3: TGTGCCAGCAGCCTTACAGGGGTCCCCTACGAGCAGTACTTC. As protein: CASSLTGVPYEQYF.

In this sample, this clonotype turned up many times. V gene TRBV19 combines with J gene TRBJ1-2, with D hard to call. There are 14 residues in the CDR3. The V gene lost 4 bases and the J gene lost 3 bases, with 12 bases spanning the gap. CDR1 is LNHDA, CDR2 SQIVND, per germline (reference sequence). The CDR3, as DNA: TGTGCCAGTAGTACACCTCTGGAACACTATGGCTACACCTTC. It codes for CASSTPLEHYGYTF.

V and J are TRBV12-3 or TRBV12-4 and TRBJ2-5; TRBD2 agrees at 8 bases. V dropped 2 bases and J dropped 6; count of bases not matched to a gene: 8. The CDR3 sequence is 15 residues long. CDR3: CASSLTSTSEKTQYF. In nucleotides, the CDR3 is TGTGCCAGCAGTTTAACTTCGACTAGCGAGAAGACCCAGTACTTC.

A note on this clonotype: A read error may explain this, as a much larger clone is one base away. Here the CDR3 omits its conserved ending phenylalanine or tryptophan, so a read error is the likely source. The chain links TRBV12-3 or TRBV12-4 to TRBJ1-1; D perhaps matches TRBD1 (6 bases). The CDR3 spans 12 residues. Trimming removed 6 bases from V and 8 bases from J, with 13 bases in between. The CDR3 DNA follows: TGTGCCAGCAGCCCTTACAGGGACGAAGCTTTCCTT. Protein: CASSPYRDEAFL.

This clonotype came up a few times. The chain links TRBV12-5 to TRBJ1-1, with TRBD1 matching over 8 bases. V lost 6 bases and J lost 7; bases outside the gene matches: 10. This CDR3 spans 14 amino acids. CDR1 and CDR2 from the germline V gene are LGHNT and FRNRAP. Written as DNA, the CDR3 is TGTGCTAGTGGACAGCCGGGACAGGCGTTTGAAGCTTTCTTT. It is translated as CASGQPGQAFEAFF.

This clonotype was detected a few times. The chain joins TRBV7-2 to TRBJ1-5; 7 bases line up with TRBD1. This CDR3 contains 13 residues. From germline, CDR1 is SGHTA and CDR2 FQGNSA. V was clipped by 3 bases and J by 7 bases; unmatched bases: 3. DNA for the CDR3: TGTGCCAGCAGCTTCGGGACAGCCCAGCCCCAGCATTTT. As protein: CASSFGTAQPQHF.

The chain combines TRBV20-1 with TRBJ2-5; D possibly corresponds to TRBD1 (6 bases). V was cut by 5 bases and J by 2 bases, with 21 bases left in between. This CDR3 spans 16 amino acids. Germline assignment: CDR1 DFQATT and CDR2 SNEGSKA (reference sequence). DNA for the CDR3: TGCAGTGCTGGCGACAGGTGGACAGAGACACAAGAGACCCAGTACTTC. It specifies CSAGDRWTETQETQYF.

This clonotype occurred a few times. This chain links TRBV7-2 with TRBJ2-7; 7 bases are shared with TRBD1. The CDR3 covers 15 residues. Germline V CDR1 and CDR2: SGHTA, FQGNSA. V lost 4 bases and J lost 6; bases outside the gene matches: 12. CDR3 sequence (DNA): TGTGCCAGCAGCTACCGACAGGGTGAATCTGTCGAGCAGTACTTC. Translated: CASSYRQGESVEQYF.

This clonotype was found many times. The chain's CDR3 is CAISEQGRTEAFF. The CDR3 DNA follows: TGTGCCATCAGTGAACAGGGTAGAACTGAAGCTTTCTTT. V usage is TRBV10-3 and J usage is TRBJ1-1, with D possibly matching TRBD1 (6 bases). Germline lookup yields CDR1 ENHRY and CDR2 SYGVKD. V was clipped by 3 bases and J by 5 bases, with 10 bases between them. CDR3 size: 13 residues.

The DNA of the CDR3 is TGTGCCAGCAGTTACTCGAGCGGAGTGGCCTACGAGCAGTACTTC. The encoded protein is CASSYSSGVAYEQYF. The V and J genes are TRBV6-5 and TRBJ2-7, with D maybe TRBD2 (5 bases). Germline loops: CDR1 MNHEY, CDR2 SVGAGI. This CDR3 has 15 residues. V lost 0 bases and J lost 2, with 11 bases in between.

This clonotype was observed at least ten times. CDR3 region: CASSRTGGQGQPQHF. DNA of the CDR3: TGTGCCAGCAGCCGGACAGGGGGACAGGGCCAGCCCCAGCATTTT. This chain uses TRBV7-2 with TRBJ1-5, with 10 bases fitting TRBD1. The V segment lost 5 bases and the J segment 7 bases; nucleotides outside the gene matches: 8. This CDR3 contains 15 residues. Germline V gene lookup returns CDR1 SGHTA and CDR2 FQGNSA.

V usage is TRBV7-9 and J usage is TRBJ2-5; D is perhaps TRBD1 or TRBD2 (6 bases each). The CDR3 sequence is 17 residues long. CDR1 is SEHNR and CDR2 is FQNEAQ in the germline V gene (reference sequence). The V end was cut by 1 base, the J end by 2 bases, with 17 bases between. The CDR3 sequence: CASSLGLKGGSQETQYF. CDR3 DNA sequence: TGTGCCAGCAGCTTAGGACTAAAGGGGGGTTCTCAAGAGACCCAGTACTTC.

This clonotype was observed a handful of times. Written as DNA, the CDR3 is TGTGCCTGGAGTGTACAGGGGTACGATCAGCCCCAGCATTTT. Protein product: CAWSVQGYDQPQHF. The V gene is TRBV30, the J gene TRBJ1-5, with TRBD1 matching 7 bases. After removal of 0 bases from V and 5 bases from J, the junction contained 4 bases not matched to a gene. The CDR3 loop spans 14 amino acids. Germline CDR1 is GTSNPN and CDR2 is SVGIG (reference sequence).

A word on this clonotype: This CDR3 is missing its conserved last phenylalanine or tryptophan, likely due to a read error. This chain links TRBV7-9 with TRBJ2-3, with D unresolved. The length of the CDR3 is 12 residues. From germline, CDR1 is SEHNR and CDR2 FQNEAQ (reference sequence). Here the CDR3 DNA reads TGTGCCAGCAGTTTAGCTTCAGATACGCAGTATTCT. Its protein is CASSLASDTQYS.

In its sample, this clonotype was seen a few times. The chain joins TRBV13 to TRBJ2-2; D gene unclear. V lost 4 bases and J lost 4, with 16 bases in between. The CDR3 runs 16 residues. Germline CDR1 is PRHDT and CDR2 is FYEKMQ (reference sequence). The CDR3 here is CASSSTGVRCTGELFF. The CDR3 nucleotides read TGTGCCAGCAGCTCGACCGGAGTACGTTGCACCGGGGAGCTGTTTTTT.

With respect to this clonotype: A clone one base away is much larger, so this may be a read error. The chain carries TRBV5-1 and TRBJ1-1; no clear D gene. The CDR3 is made up of 14 amino acids. CDR1 and CDR2 (germline): SGHRS, YFSETQ. CDR3 nucleotide sequence: TGCACCAGCAGCATAGGGTCCCATAACACTGAAGCTTTCTTT. Translating gives CTSSIGSHNTEAFF.

In its sample, this clonotype was seen many times. The chain is built from TRBV19 and TRBJ1-1, with D possibly being TRBD1 (5 bases). With 4 bases removed from V and 4 bases from J, the gap between germline ends came to 13 bases. Looked up from germline, CDR1 is LNHDA and CDR2 is SQIVND (reference sequence). This CDR3 spans 14 amino acids. CDR3 bases: TGTGCCAGTAGTAATGAGGGGCACGGCACTGAAGCTTTCTTT. The encoded protein is CASSNEGHGTEAFF.

The chain employs TRBV11-2 and TRBJ1-4; D is possibly TRBD1 (5 bases). V was trimmed by 7 bases and J by 6 bases, leaving 24 bases between them. The CDR3 contains 17 residues. The germline gives CDR1 SGHAT, CDR2 FQNNGV. CDR3 DNA sequence: TGTGCCAGCACTAAGGGGCGGAGCGCGCCTTTACATGAAAAACTGTTTTTT. Protein sequence: CASTKGRSAPLHEKLFF.

This chain links TRBV19 with TRBJ2-2; D might be TRBD1 or TRBD2, each matching 5 bases. V was clipped by 3 bases and J by 4 bases, with 12 bases between them. The CDR3 is 15 amino acids. The germline V gene encodes CDR1 LNHDA and CDR2 SQIVND (reference sequence). The CDR3 DNA reads as TGTGCCAGTAGTATGAGGGGTCCCGGCACCGGGGAGCTGTTTTTT. Translating it yields CASSMRGPGTGELFF.

This clonotype has at least ten counts. The chain is built from TRBV7-2 and TRBJ2-7, with TRBD2 as a possible D gene (5 bases). Germline CDR1 SGHTA, CDR2 FQGNSA. The V end was cut by 1 base, the J end by 1 base, with 11 bases between. This CDR3 is built from 15 residues. The chain's CDR3 is CASSLVSAASYEQYF. The CDR3 coding sequence is TGTGCCAGCAGCTTAGTATCAGCGGCTTCCTACGAGCAGTACTTC.

Comment on this clonotype: Since a much larger clone is just one base distant, this may be a read error. This chain joins TRBV7-3 and TRBJ1-1; D is perhaps TRBD1 (5 bases). Germline CDR1 reads SGHTA; CDR2 reads FQGTGA. V was cut by 4 bases and J by 7 bases, with 16 bases left in between. The CDR3 spans 14 residues. The CDR3 region is CASSSPGPPGEAFF. DNA of the CDR3: TGTGCCAGCAGCTCACCGGGACCTCCGGGTGAAGCTTTCTTT.

The chain recombines TRBV7-2 with TRBJ2-5; D perhaps matches TRBD2 (6 bases). V lost 5 bases, J lost 7 bases, and 23 bases lay in between. The CDR3 sequence is 16 residues long. The germline V gene encodes CDR1 SGHTA and CDR2 FQGNSA. The CDR3 DNA reads as TGTGCCAGCAGCCCGAATTCTCCGGGGTGGCGGGGGACCCAGTACTTC. It codes for CASSPNSPGWRGTQYF.

This clonotype was counted at least ten times. The V gene is TRBV10-2, the J gene TRBJ2-2; D gene uncertain. The V gene's germline CDR1 is WSHSY and CDR2 SAAADI. Between the trimmed V and J ends, which lost 6 bases and 0 bases, there was a span of 11 bases. This CDR3 comprises 15 residues. CDR3: CASRVSGTNTGELFF. The CDR3 nucleotides are TGCGCCAGCAGGGTTTCTGGGACGAACACCGGGGAGCTGTTTTTT.

This clonotype was recorded many times. This chain links TRBV9 with TRBJ1-4, with 7 bases matching TRBD1. With V trimmed by 3 bases and J by 13 bases, 6 bases remained unmatched. The germline gives CDR1 SGDLS, CDR2 YYNGEE. The CDR3 is made up of 12 amino acids. In DNA, the CDR3 is TGTGCCAGCAGCGGGCGACAGGGCAGACTGTTTTTT. Encoded protein: CASSGRQGRLFF.

The chain carries TRBV2 and TRBJ1-4; no firm D call. This CDR3 comprises 13 residues. Germline loops: CDR1 SNHLY, CDR2 FYNNEI. Trimming shortened V by 10 bases and J by 8 bases, and 17 bases separated the two germline ends. CDR3 bases: TGTGCCAACAGCCGGGAGAGAGGGGAAAAACTGTTTTTT. Translated: CANSRERGEKLFF.